The 19 T cell receptor beta chains below all came from one sample that was sequenced in a study of cytomegalovirus exposure and HLA in healthy donors. PCR was performed using 60 Vbeta and 13 Jbeta primers. Sequencing used immunoSEQ multiplex PCR; TCRdb keeps in-frame clones, though not all of them. This repertoire shows about 170,000 clones, roughly 72% found once; its top ten account for roughly 2.1%. Sequenced sample: PBMCs. Receptor source: a woman aged 25-40 years in good health and CMV-seropositive.

The V gene is TRBV5-4, the J gene TRBJ1-3; D ambiguous. CDR3 length: 16 amino acids. Germline V gene data show CDR1 as SGHNT and CDR2 as YYREEE (reference sequence). The V gene lost 0 bases and the J gene lost 0 bases, with 10 bases spanning the gap. The CDR3 loop is CASSLGLANSGNTIYF. In DNA form, the CDR3 reads TGTGCCAGCAGCTTGGGACTGGCCAACTCTGGAAACACCATATATTTT.

The rearrangement joins TRBV7-9 to TRBJ2-1; D perhaps matches TRBD2 (6 bases). CDR1 is SEHNR, CDR2 FQNEAQ, per germline (reference sequence). This CDR3 spans 13 amino acids. V dropped 1 base and J dropped 10 bases, with 11 bases sitting between them. The DNA for the CDR3 is TGTGCCAGCAGCTTAGTCGGAGGGAACGAGCAGTTCTTC. It encodes CASSLVGGNEQFF.

This clone has just one count. This chain joins TRBV6-6 and TRBJ2-2; D is uncertain. V was cut by 4 bases and J by 3 bases, with 3 bases left in between. Germline values: CDR1 MNHNY, CDR2 SVGAGI (reference sequence). CDR3 length: 12 amino acids. The CDR3: CASSSYTGELFF. The DNA for the CDR3 is TGTGCCAGCAGTTCTTACACCGGGGAGCTGTTTTTT.

The genes are TRBV6-5 and TRBJ1-2, with D maybe TRBD1 (6 bases). CDR1 is MNHEY, CDR2 SVGAGI, per germline. Trimming removed 0 bases at V and 8 bases at J, with 13 bases between. The CDR3 consists of 14 residues. The CDR3 protein is CASSYSIPQGGYTF. The CDR3 DNA sequence: TGTGCCAGCAGTTACTCGATACCCCAGGGGGGCTACACCTTC.

The rearrangement links TRBV14 to TRBJ1-1, with D perhaps TRBD1 (5 bases). This CDR3 contains 13 residues. V was pared by 3 bases and J by 7 bases, with 12 bases between. CDR1 SGHDN and CDR2 FVKESK come from the germline V gene. The CDR3 loop is CASSHGARGEAFF. CDR3 nucleotides: TGTGCCAGCAGCCATGGTGCAAGGGGTGAAGCTTTCTTT.

V usage is TRBV18 and J usage is TRBJ2-7, with a tentative D call TRBD1 (6 bases). V was shortened by 3 bases and J by 2 bases, with 14 bases between the two germline ends. The CDR3 has 15 amino acids. Germline V gene lookup returns CDR1 KGHSH and CDR2 LQKENI. The CDR3 loop reads CASSPKQGIPYEQYF. DNA of the CDR3: TGTGCCAGCTCACCGAAACAGGGAATCCCCTACGAGCAGTACTTC.

V is TRBV15 and J is TRBJ1-2; 9 nucleotides agree with TRBD1. Germline V gives CDR1 LNHNV, CDR2 YYDKDF (reference sequence). The V gene end was trimmed by 7 bases and the J gene end by 8 bases; junction bases not matched to a gene: 17. The CDR3 length is 16 residues. The CDR3 spells CATINAPGQGLMGYTF. CDR3 nucleotide sequence: TGTGCCACCATTAACGCTCCGGGACAGGGTTTGATGGGCTACACCTTC.

V and J are TRBV30 and TRBJ1-1; D uncertain. Germline V CDR1 and CDR2: GTSNPN, SVGIG (reference sequence). The CDR3 is made up of 12 amino acids. The V end was cut by 6 bases, the J end by 3 bases, with 11 bases between. The DNA of the CDR3 is TGTGCCTGTGGCCAGCGGGACACTGAAGCTTTCTTT. Encoded protein: CACGQRDTEAFF. Using reference TRBV30 and TRBJ1-1 for the parts outside the CDR3, the full variable domain is SQTIHQWPATLVQPVGSPLSLECTVEGTSNPNLYWYRQAAGRGLQLLFYSVGIGQISSEVPQNLSASRPQDRQFILSSKKLLLSDSGFYLCACGQRDTEAFFGQGTRLTVV.

This chain connects TRBV4-3 to TRBJ2-1, with D perhaps TRBD2 (5 bases). This CDR3 is built from 13 residues. V lost 4 bases and J lost 6, with 10 bases in between. Looked up from germline, CDR1 is LGHNA and CDR2 is YSLEER. The CDR3 DNA sequence: TGCGCCAGCAGCCGGTTAGGGAGCAATGAGCAGTTCTTC. As protein: CASSRLGSNEQFF.

The chain uses TRBV28 and TRBJ1-2; 7 bases line up with TRBD1. Germline lookup yields CDR1 MDHEN and CDR2 SYDVKM. The CDR3 is 14 amino acids. Trimming took 7 bases from V and 3 from J; bases not matched to a gene: 8. The CDR3 spells CASKPPTGHYGYTF. The CDR3 DNA reads TGTGCCAGCAAACCTCCGACAGGGCACTATGGCTACACCTTC.

This chain joins TRBV6-5 and TRBJ1-3; D is ambiguous. The V end lost 5 bases, the J end lost 8 bases, and 10 bases lay between the germline ends. The germline gives CDR1 MNHEY, CDR2 SVGAGI. This CDR3 region has 12 residues. CDR3 coding DNA: TGTGCCAGCAGTGAAGCGGGCGACACCATATATTTT. It codes for CASSEAGDTIYF.

The chain uses TRBV18 and TRBJ1-4, with no clear D. The length of the CDR3 is 15 residues. The germline V and J ends were trimmed by 0 bases and 5 bases, with 10 bases remaining between them. Germline assignment: CDR1 KGHSH and CDR2 LQKENI. CDR3 coding DNA: TGTGCCAGCTCACCACCGGGAGTTATAAATGAAAAACTGTTTTTT. It yields the protein CASSPPGVINEKLFF.

This clone has only one observation. The J gene is TRBJ2-1, the V gene TRBV15; the match to TRBD1 covers 10 bases. In germline, CDR1 is LNHNV, CDR2 YYDKDF (reference sequence). This CDR3 has 16 residues. Trimming cost V 1 base and J 0 bases; bases outside gene matches: 0. CDR3 sequence: CATSRGTGGSYNEQFF. The CDR3, as DNA: TGTGCCACCAGCAGAGGGACAGGGGGCTCCTACAATGAGCAGTTCTTC. Full variable domain (missing parts from reference TRBV15 and TRBJ2-1): DAMVIQNPRYQVTQFGKPVTLSCSQTLNHNVMYWYQQKSSQAPKLLFHYYDKDFNNEADTPDNFQSRRPNTSFCFLDIRSPGLGDTAMYLCATSRGTGGSYNEQFFGPGTRLTVL.

This clone has just a few counts. This sequence joins TRBV25-1 and TRBJ2-2; weak D call: TRBD1 (5 bases). The CDR3 contains 15 residues. V lost 6 bases to trimming and J lost 4 bases, with 15 bases between them. CDR1 and CDR2 (germline): MGHDK, SYGVNS. The CDR3: CASRPLDTVTGELFF. The CDR3 DNA follows: TGTGCCAGCAGACCACTGGACACGGTCACCGGGGAGCTGTTTTTT. Looking up the rest from reference TRBV25-1 and TRBJ2-2 gives the full variable domain: EADIYQTPRYLVIGTGKKITLECSQTMGHDKMYWYQQDPGMELHLIHYSYGVNSTEKGDLSSESTVSRIRTEHFPLTLESARPSHTSQYLCASRPLDTVTGELFFGEGSRLTVL.

The chain couples TRBV6-6 to TRBJ2-7; a possible D gene is TRBD1 (5 bases). Trimming took off 0 bases at V and 3 bases at J, with 12 bases between the two ends. Germline CDR1 MNHNY, CDR2 SVGAGI (reference sequence). This CDR3 comprises 15 residues. CDR3 sequence: CASSYSQGRRYEQYF. CDR3 coding DNA: TGTGCCAGCAGTTACTCGCAGGGCCGTCGCTACGAGCAGTACTTC.

V usage is TRBV30 and J usage is TRBJ1-2, with 9 nucleotides matching TRBD1. Germline CDR1 reads GTSNPN; CDR2 reads SVGIG (reference sequence). The V segment lost 8 bases and the J segment 8 bases; nucleotides outside the gene matches: 6. The CDR3 loop spans 11 amino acids. The CDR3 DNA is TGTGCCAGGGGGACAGGGAGAGGCTACACCTTC. Translation: CARGTGRGYTF.

The chain couples TRBV30 to TRBJ1-3, with TRBD1 identical over 7 bases. V shed 3 bases, J shed 3 bases, and the junction held 11 bases outside the gene matches. This CDR3 region has 16 residues. Germline CDR1 reads GTSNPN; CDR2 reads SVGIG (reference sequence). The CDR3 bases are TGTGCCTGGAGCCAATACAGGGGCGCGGGTGGAAACACCATATATTTT. Translating gives CAWSQYRGAGGNTIYF.

The CDR3 sequence: CASSPPSVRLSGYTF. Written as DNA, the CDR3 is TGTGCCAGCTCACCACCGTCCGTAAGACTTAGTGGCTACACCTTC. The chain couples TRBV18 to TRBJ1-2; D unclear. Trimming took 0 bases from V and 7 from J, leaving 15 bases between them. The CDR3 loop spans 15 amino acids. CDR1 KGHSH and CDR2 LQKENI come from the germline V gene.

The chain is built from TRBV6-1 and TRBJ1-3; 7 bases are shared with TRBD1. Germline values: CDR1 MNHNS, CDR2 SASEGT. CDR3 length equals 14 residues. Losses at the gene ends were 2 bases for V and 4 bases for J; bases not matched to a gene: 2. This chain's CDR3 is CASSELGQGNTIYF. CDR3 bases: TGTGCCAGCAGTGAATTGGGACAGGGAAACACCATATATTTT.